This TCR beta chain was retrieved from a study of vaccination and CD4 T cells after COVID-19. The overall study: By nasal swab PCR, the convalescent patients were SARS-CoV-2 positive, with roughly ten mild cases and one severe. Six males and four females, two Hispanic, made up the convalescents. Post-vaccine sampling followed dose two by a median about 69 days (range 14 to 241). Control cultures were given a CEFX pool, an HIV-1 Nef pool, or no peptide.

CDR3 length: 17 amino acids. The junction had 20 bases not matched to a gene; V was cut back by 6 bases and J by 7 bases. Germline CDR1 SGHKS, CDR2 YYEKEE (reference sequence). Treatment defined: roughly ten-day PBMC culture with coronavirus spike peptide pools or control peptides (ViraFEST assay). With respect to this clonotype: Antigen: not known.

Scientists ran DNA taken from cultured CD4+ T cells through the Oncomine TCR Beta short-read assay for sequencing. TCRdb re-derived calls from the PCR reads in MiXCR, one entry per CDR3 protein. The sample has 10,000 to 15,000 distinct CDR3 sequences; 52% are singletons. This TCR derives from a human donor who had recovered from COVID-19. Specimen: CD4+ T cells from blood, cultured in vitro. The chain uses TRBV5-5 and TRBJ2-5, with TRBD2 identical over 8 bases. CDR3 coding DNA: TGTGCCAGCACCCCTATCGGGAGGGACCCCTTGGACCGGACCCAGTACTTC. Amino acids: CASTPIGRDPLDRTQYF.